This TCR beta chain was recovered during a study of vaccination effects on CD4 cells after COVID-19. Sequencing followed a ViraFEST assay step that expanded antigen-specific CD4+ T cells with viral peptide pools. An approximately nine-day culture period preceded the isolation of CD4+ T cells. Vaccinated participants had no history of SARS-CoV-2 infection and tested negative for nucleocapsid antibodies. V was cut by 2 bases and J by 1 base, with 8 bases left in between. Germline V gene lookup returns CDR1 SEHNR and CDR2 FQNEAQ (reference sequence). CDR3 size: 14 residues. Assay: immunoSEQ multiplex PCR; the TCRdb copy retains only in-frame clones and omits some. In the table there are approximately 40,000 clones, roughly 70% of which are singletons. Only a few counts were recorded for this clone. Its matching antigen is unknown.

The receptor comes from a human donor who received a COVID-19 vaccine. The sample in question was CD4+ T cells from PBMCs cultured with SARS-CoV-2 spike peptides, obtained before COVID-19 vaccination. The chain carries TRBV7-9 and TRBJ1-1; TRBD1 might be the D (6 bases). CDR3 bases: TGTGCCAGCAGCTTACAGACAGGGAACACTGAAGCTTTCTTT. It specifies CASSLQTGNTEAFF.